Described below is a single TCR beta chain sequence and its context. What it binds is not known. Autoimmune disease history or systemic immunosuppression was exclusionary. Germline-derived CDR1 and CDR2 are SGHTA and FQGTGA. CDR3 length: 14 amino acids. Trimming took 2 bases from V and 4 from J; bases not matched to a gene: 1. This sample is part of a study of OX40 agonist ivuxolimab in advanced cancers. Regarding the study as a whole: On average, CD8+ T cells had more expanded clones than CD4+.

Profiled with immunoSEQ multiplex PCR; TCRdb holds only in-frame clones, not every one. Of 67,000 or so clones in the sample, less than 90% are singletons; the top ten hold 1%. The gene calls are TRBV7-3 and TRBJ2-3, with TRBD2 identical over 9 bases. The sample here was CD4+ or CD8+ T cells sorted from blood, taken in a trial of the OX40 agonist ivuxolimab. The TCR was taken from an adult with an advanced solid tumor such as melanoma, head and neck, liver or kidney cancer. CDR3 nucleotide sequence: TGTGCCAGCAGCTTAGGCGGGGGGGCAGATACGCAGTATTTT. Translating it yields CASSLGGGADTQYF.